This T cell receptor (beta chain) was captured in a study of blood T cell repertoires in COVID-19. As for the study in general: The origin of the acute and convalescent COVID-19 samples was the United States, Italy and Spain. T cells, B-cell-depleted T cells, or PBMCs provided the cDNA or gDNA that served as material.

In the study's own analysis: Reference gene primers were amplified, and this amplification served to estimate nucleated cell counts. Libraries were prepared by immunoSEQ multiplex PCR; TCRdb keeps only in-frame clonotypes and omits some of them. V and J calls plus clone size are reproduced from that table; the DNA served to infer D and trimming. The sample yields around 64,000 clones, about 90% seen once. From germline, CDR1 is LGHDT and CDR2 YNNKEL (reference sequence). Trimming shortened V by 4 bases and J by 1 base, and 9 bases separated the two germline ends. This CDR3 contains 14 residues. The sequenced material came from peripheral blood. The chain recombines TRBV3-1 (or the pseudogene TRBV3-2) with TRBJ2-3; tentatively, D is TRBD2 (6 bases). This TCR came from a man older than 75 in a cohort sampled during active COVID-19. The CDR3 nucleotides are TGTGCCAGCAGCCTTGGCGGGGGCACAGATACGCAGTATTTT. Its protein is CASSLGGGTDTQYF.